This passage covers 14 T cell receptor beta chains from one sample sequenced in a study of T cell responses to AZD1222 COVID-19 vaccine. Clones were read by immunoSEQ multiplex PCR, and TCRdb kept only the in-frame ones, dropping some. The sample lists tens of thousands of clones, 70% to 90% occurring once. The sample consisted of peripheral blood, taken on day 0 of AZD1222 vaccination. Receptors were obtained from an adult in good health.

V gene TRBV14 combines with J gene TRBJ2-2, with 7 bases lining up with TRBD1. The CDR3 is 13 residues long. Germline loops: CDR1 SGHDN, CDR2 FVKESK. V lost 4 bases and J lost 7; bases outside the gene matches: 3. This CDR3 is CASSRQGGGELFF. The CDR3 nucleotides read TGTGCCAGCAGCCGACAGGGTGGCGGGGAGCTGTTTTTT.

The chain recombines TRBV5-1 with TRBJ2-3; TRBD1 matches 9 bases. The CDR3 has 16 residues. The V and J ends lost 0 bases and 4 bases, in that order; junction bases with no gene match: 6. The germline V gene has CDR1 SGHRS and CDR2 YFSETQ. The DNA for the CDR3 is TGCGCCAGCAGCTTGGACGGACAGGGGTTCGCAGATACGCAGTATTTT. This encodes CASSLDGQGFADTQYF.

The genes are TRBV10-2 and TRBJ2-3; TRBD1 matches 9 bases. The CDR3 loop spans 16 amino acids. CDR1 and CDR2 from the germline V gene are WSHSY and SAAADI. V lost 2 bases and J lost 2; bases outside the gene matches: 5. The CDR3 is CASSEEGTGYTDTQYF. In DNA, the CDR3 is TGCGCCAGCAGTGAGGAGGGGACAGGGTACACAGATACGCAGTATTTT.

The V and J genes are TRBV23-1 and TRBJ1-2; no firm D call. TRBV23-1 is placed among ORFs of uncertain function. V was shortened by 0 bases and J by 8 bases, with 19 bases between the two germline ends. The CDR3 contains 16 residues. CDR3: CASSQSEPQRPEGYTF. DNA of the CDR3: TGCGCCAGCAGTCAATCGGAACCCCAAAGACCGGAGGGCTACACCTTC.

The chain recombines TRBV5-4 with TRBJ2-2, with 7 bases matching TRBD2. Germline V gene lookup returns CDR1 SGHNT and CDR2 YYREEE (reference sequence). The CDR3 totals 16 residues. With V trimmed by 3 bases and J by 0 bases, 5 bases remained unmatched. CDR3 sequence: CASSSKLAPNTGELFF. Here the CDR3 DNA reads TGTGCCAGCAGCTCCAAACTAGCGCCGAACACCGGGGAGCTGTTTTTT. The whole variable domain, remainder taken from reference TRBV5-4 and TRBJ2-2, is ETGVTQSPTHLIKTRGQQVTLRCSSQSGHNTVSWYQQALGQGPQFIFQYYREEENGRGNFPPRFSGLQFPNYSSELNVNALELDDSALYLCASSSKLAPNTGELFFGEGSRLTVL.

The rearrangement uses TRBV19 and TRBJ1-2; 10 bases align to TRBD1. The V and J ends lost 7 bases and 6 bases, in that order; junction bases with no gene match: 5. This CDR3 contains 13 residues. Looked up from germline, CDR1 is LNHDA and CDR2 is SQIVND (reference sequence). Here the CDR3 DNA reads TGTGCCAGTACCCCTGGGACAGGGGATGGCTACACCTTC. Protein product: CASTPGTGDGYTF.

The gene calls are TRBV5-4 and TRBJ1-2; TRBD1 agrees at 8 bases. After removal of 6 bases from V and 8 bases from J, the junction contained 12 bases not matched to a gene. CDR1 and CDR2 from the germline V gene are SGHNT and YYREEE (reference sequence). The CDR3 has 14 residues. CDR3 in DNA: TGTGCCAGCAACAATATTGGACAGGGTGGGGGCTACACCTTC. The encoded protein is CASNNIGQGGGYTF.

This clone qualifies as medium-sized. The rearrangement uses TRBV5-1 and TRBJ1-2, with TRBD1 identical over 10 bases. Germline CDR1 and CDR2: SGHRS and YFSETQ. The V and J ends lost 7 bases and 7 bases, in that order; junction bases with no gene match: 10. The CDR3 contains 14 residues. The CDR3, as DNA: TGCGCCAGCTTACCGGGACAGGGGACGGGTGGCTACACCTTC. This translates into CASLPGQGTGGYTF.

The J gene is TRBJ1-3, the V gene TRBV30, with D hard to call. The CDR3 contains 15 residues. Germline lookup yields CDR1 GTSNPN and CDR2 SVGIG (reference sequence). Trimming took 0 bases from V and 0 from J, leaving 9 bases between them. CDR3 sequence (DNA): TGTGCCTGGAGTGTTGGGTCTTACTCTGGAAACACCATATATTTT. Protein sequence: CAWSVGSYSGNTIYF.

CDR3 in amino acids: CASSPPTGATNEKLFF. In nucleotides, the CDR3 is TGCGCCAGCAGCCCCCCCACGGGGGCAACTAATGAAAAACTGTTTTTT. The chain employs TRBV5-1 and TRBJ1-4, with D possibly being TRBD1 (5 bases). Germline values: CDR1 SGHRS, CDR2 YFSETQ. V dropped 4 bases and J dropped 0 bases, with 13 bases sitting between them. This CDR3 spans 16 amino acids.

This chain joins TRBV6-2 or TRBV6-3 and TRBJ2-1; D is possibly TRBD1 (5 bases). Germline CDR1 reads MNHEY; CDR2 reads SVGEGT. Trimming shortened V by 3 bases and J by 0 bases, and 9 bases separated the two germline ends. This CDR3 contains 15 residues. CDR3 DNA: TGTGCCAGCAGTTATCAGGGCAGCTCCTACAATGAGCAGTTCTTC. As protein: CASSYQGSSYNEQFF.

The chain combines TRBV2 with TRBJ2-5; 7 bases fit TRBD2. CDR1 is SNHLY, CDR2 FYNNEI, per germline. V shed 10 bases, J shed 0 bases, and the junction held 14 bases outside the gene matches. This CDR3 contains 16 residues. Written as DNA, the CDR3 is TGTGCCATCTCCCCGGGAGCTAGCGGATACCAAGAGACCCAGTACTTC. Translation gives CAISPGASGYQETQYF.

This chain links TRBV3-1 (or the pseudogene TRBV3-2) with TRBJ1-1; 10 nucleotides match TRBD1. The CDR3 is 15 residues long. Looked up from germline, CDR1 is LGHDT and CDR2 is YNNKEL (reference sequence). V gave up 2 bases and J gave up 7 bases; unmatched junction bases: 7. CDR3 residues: CASSQPGTGDFEAFF. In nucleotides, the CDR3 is TGTGCCAGCAGCCAACCCGGGACAGGGGATTTTGAAGCTTTCTTT.

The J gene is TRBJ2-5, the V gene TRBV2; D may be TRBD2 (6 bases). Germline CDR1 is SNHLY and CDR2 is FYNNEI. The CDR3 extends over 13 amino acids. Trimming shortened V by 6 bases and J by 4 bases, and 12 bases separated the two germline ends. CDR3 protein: CASSPRGGETQYF. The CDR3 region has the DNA TGTGCCAGCAGCCCGAGGGGAGGAGAGACCCAGTACTTC.